This T cell receptor beta chain was identified in a study of response to subunit inactivated influenza vaccine. General study findings and limits: Seasonal influenza vaccination, on each occasion, was suggested by the authors to recruit few new T cells.

MiXCR, run by TCRdb on the RT-PCR reads, gives a single entry per CDR3 protein. The table records 700,000 to 900,000 distinct CDR3 sequences, 21% of them present only once. Notes on this clonotype: Its antigen is not identified.

The CDR3 contains 17 residues. In germline, CDR1 is MNHEY, CDR2 SVGAGI. Trimming pared 2 bases from V and 4 bases from J, leaving 19 bases between. The chain couples TRBV6-5 to TRBJ2-3, with D unclear. Sequencing was performed on PBMCs from blood, taken 4 to 6 days after vaccination. The clonotype comes from a man in his forties or fifties who received an inactivated influenza vaccine. CDR3 sequence (DNA): TGTGCCAGCAGTTACCCGGCGCTGGGAAGTCCCTCAGATACGCAGTATTTT. This codes for CASSYPALGSPSDTQYF.